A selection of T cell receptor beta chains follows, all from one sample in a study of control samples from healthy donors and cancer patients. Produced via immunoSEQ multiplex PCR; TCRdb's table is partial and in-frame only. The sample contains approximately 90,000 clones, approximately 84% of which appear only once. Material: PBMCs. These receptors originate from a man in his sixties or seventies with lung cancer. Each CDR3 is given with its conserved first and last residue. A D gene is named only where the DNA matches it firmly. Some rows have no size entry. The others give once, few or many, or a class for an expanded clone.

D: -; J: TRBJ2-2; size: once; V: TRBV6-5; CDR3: CASSSRQGGSGELFF; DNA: TGTGCCAGCAGTTCTAGACAGGGAGGGTCCGGGGAGCTGTTTTTT
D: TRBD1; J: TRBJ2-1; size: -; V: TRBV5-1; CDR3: CASSPRDSSYNEQFF; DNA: TGCGCCAGCAGCCCTCGGGACAGTTCCTACAATGAGCAGTTCTTC
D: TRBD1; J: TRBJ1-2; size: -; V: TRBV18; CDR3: CASSPTGQGNYGYTF; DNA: TGTGCCAGCTCACCAACGGGACAGGGGAACTATGGCTACACCTTC
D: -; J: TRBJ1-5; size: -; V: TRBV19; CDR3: CASTGGPSFNQPQHF; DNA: TGTGCCAGTACTGGAGGACCGTCTTTCAATCAGCCCCAGCATTTT
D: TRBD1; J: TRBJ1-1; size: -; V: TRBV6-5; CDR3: CASSYHDRDEAFF; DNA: TGTGCCAGCAGTTATCACGACAGGGATGAAGCTTTCTTT
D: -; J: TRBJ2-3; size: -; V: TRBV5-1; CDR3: CASTRAPPRVDTQYF; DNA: TGCGCCAGCACCCGTGCTCCTCCTCGAGTGGATACGCAGTATTTT
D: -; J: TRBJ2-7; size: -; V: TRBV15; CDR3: CATSASYEQYF; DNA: TGTGCCACCAGCGCCTCGTACGAGCAGTACTTC
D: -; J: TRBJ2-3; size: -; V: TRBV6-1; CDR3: CASNEPTDTQYF; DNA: TGTGCCAGCAATGAACCTACAGATACGCAGTATTTT
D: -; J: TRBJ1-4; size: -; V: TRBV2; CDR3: CASSERGAANEKLFF; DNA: TGTGCCAGCAGTGAGCGGGGGGCAGCTAATGAAAAACTGTTTTTT
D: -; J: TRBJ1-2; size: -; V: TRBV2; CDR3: CASSPTGRDGYTF; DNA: TGTGCCAGCAGCCCTACAGGGAGGGATGGCTACACCTTC
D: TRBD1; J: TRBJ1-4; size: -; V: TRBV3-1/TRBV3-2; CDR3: CASSHRGRSEEKLFF; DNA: TGTGCCAGCAGCCACAGGGGGCGGAGTGAAGAAAAACTGTTTTTT
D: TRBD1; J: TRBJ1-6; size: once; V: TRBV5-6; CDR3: CASSMGQGDSPLHF; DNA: TGTGCCAGCAGCATGGGACAGGGGGACTCACCCCTCCACTTT
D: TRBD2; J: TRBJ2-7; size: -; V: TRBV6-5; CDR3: CASSLSGDAYEQYF; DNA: TGTGCCAGCAGTCTTAGCGGGGACGCCTACGAGCAGTACTTC
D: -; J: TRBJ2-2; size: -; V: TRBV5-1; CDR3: CASSFAGADTGELFF; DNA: TGCGCCAGCAGCTTCGCAGGGGCCGACACCGGGGAGCTGTTTTTT
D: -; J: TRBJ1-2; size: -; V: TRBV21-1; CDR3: CASSLSGRNLGYTF; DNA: TGTGCCAGCAGCCTTTCGGGACGGAACCTTGGCTACACCTTC
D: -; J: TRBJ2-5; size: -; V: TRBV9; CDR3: CASSAEPFQETQYF; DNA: TGTGCCAGCAGCGCAGAACCTTTCCAAGAGACCCAGTACTTC
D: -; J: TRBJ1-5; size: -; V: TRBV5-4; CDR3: CASSHQGSNQPQHF; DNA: TGTGCCAGCAGCCACCAGGGGAGCAATCAGCCCCAGCATTTT
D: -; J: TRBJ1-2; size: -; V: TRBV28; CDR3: CASSSGGYTF; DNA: TGTGCCAGCAGCTCCGGGGGCTACACCTTC
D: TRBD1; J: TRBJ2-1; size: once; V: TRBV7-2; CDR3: CASSHRQGAHNEQFF; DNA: TGTGCCAGCAGCCACCGACAGGGGGCGCACAATGAGCAGTTCTTC
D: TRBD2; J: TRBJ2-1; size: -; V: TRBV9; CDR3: CASSATSGGHNEQFF; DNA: TGTGCCAGCAGCGCGACTAGCGGGGGTCACAATGAGCAGTTCTTC
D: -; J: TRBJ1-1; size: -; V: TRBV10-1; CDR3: CASRTDKNTEAFF; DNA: TGCGCCAGCAGAACGGACAAGAACACTGAAGCTTTCTTT
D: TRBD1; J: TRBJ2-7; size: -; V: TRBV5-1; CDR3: CASSLVPQGSSYEQYF; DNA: TGCGCCAGCAGCTTGGTTCCACAGGGGAGTAGCTACGAGCAGTACTTC
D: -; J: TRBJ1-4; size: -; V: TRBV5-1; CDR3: CASSLSGATGKLFF; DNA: TGCGCCAGCAGCTTATCGGGGGCGACAGGAAAACTGTTTTTT
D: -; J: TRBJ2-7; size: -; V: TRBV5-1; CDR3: CASSLTKVTHEQYF; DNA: TGCGCCAGCAGCTTAACCAAGGTTACCCACGAGCAGTACTTC
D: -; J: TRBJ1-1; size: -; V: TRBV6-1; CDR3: CASSDRGGTEAFF; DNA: TGTGCCAGCAGTGATCGCGGGGGCACTGAAGCTTTCTTT
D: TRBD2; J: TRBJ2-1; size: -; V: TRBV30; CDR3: CAWMLRGTSGGASYNEQFF; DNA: TGTGCCTGGATGTTACGGGGCACTAGCGGGGGGGCTTCCTACAATGAGCAGTTCTTC
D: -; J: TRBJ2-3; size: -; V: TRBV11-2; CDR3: CASGYNGGTADTQYF; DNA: TGTGCCAGCGGCTATAATGGGGGTACGGCAGATACGCAGTATTTT
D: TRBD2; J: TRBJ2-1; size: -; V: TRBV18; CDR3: CASSETSGRNNEQFF; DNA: TGTGCCAGCTCGGAAACTAGCGGGAGAAACAATGAGCAGTTCTTC
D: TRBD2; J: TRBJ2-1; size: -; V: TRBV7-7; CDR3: CASSLVAGVYNEQFF; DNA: TGTGCCAGCAGCTTAGTTGCGGGGGTTTACAATGAGCAGTTCTTC
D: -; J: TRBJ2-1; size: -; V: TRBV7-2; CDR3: CASSLVGSSSYNEQFF; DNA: TGTGCCAGCAGCTTAGTTGGCAGTAGCTCCTACAATGAGCAGTTCTTC
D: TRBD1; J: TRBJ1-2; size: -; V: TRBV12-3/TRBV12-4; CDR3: CASSLTGGGGYTF; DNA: TGTGCCAGCAGTTTAACAGGGGGCGGGGGCTACACCTTC
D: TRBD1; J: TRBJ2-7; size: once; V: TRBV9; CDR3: CASSFRDRGLNEQYF; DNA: TGTGCCAGCAGCTTCCGGGACAGGGGGCTAAACGAGCAGTACTTC
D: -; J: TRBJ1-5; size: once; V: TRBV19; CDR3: CASSATGGNNQPQHF; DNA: TGTGCCAGTAGTGCGACCGGGGGGAACAATCAGCCCCAGCATTTT
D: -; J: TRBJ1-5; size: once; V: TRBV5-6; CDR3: CASSRNRQGNQPQHF; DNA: TGTGCCAGCAGCCGAAACAGGCAAGGCAATCAGCCCCAGCATTTT
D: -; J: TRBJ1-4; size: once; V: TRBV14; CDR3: CASSQVNRINEKLFF; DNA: TGTGCCAGCAGCCAAGTGAACAGGATTAATGAAAAACTGTTTTTT
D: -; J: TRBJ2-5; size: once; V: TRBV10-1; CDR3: CASSESLQETQYF; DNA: TGCGCCAGCAGTGAGTCTCTCCAAGAGACCCAGTACTTC
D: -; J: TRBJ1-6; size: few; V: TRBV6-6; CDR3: CASSYQTNSPLHF; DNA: TGTGCCAGCAGTTACCAAACGAATTCACCCCTCCACTTT
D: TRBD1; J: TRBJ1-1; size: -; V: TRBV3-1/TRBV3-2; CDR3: CASSQGRLTGGTEAFF; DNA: TGTGCCAGCAGCCAAGGACGCTTAACAGGGGGCACTGAAGCTTTCTTT
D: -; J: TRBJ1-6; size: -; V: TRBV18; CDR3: CASSRRREEDSPLHF; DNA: TGTGCCAGCTCCCGACGGCGGGAAGAGGATTCACCCCTCCACTTT
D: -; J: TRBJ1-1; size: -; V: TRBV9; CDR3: CASSVNLGAMNTEAFF; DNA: TGTGCCAGCAGCGTGAACCTAGGGGCCATGAACACTGAAGCTTTCTTT
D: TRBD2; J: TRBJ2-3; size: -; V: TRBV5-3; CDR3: CARTSGTRDTDTQYF; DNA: TGTGCCAGAACCTCCGGGACTAGGGATACAGATACGCAGTATTTT
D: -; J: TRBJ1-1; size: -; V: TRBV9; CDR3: CASSVVRAGHTEAFF; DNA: TGTGCCAGCAGCGTAGTCAGGGCTGGTCACACTGAAGCTTTCTTT
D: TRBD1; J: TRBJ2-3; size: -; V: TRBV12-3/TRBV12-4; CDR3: CASSRTGGDTQYF; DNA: TGTGCCAGCAGTCGGACAGGGGGAGATACGCAGTATTTT
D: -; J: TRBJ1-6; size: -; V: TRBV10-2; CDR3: CASSDRDGSPLHF; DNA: TGCGCCAGCAGTGACAGGGATGGATCACCCCTCCACTTT
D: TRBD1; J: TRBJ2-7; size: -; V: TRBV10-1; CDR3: CASSERTGTGPSYEQYF; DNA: TGCGCCAGCAGTGAGCGGACCGGGACAGGACCGTCCTACGAGCAGTACTTC
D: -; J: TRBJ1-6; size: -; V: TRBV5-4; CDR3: CAKPWNDSPLHF; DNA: TGTGCCAAACCCTGGAACGATTCACCCCTCCACTTT